The rows below give T cell receptor beta chains drawn from one sample of a study of cytomegalovirus exposure and HLA in healthy donors. The protocol was immunoSEQ multiplex PCR, while the TCRdb copy is restricted to in-frame clones and leaves out a portion. The sample lists 35,000 to 45,000 clones, roughly 81% occurring once. Specimen: PBMCs. These receptors were collected from a woman in her thirties or forties in good health and CMV-seronegative. CDR3s include the opening cysteine and the closing phenylalanine or tryptophan. D genes are given only for firm matches. The size of a clone is reported for some rows only, either as once, few or many, or as a class for expanded clones.

TRBJ2-1 TRBD1 NA TRBV27 TGTGCCAGCAGTTGGGACAGGGGGCGCGGTGAGCAGTTCTTC CASSWDRGRGEQFF
TRBJ1-6 TRBD1 NA TRBV7-9 TGTGCCAGCAGCCCCGGGACAGGAGTTTCACCCCTCCACTTT CASSPGTGVSPLHF
TRBJ1-6 NA few TRBV4-3 TGCGCCAGCAGCCAACTGACAGGCTCCTTAAACCCCCTCCACTTT CASSQLTGSLNPLHF
TRBJ1-3 NA NA TRBV4-3 TGCGCCAGCAGCCAAGTCTATGGAAACACCATATATTTT CASSQVYGNTIYF
TRBJ2-1 TRBD1 NA TRBV25-1 TGTGCCAGCAGCGAAGACAGGGACTCCTACAATGAGCAGTTCTTC CASSEDRDSYNEQFF
TRBJ2-1 TRBD2 once TRBV4-3 TGCGCCAGCAGTAGGACTAGCGGGGGGGCCAAAAGCTCCTACAATGAGCAGTTCTTC CASSRTSGGAKSSYNEQFF
TRBJ1-6 NA NA TRBV6-6 TGTGCCAGCAGTTACGGCGGGGGGTCTTCACCCCTCCACTTT CASSYGGGSSPLHF
TRBJ1-1 NA NA TRBV25-1 TGTGCCAGCAGTGACAGGGGGAACACTGAAGCTTTCTTT CASSDRGNTEAFF
TRBJ2-3 NA few TRBV4-3 TGCGCCAGCAGCCAAGATCGTCCTAGCACAGATACGCAGTATTTT CASSQDRPSTDTQYF
TRBJ2-3 NA NA TRBV5-5 TGTGCCAGCAGCTCTCGGACTGGCACAGATACGCAGTATTTT CASSSRTGTDTQYF
TRBJ1-2 NA once TRBV7-2 TGTGCCAGCAGCTTAGACAAATATGGCTACACCTTC CASSLDKYGYTF
TRBJ2-4 TRBD1 NA TRBV5-1 TGCGCCAGCTCCCCGTCAGGGGGCAGTTATAACATTCAGTACTTC CASSPSGGSYNIQYF
TRBJ1-1 NA NA TRBV7-8 TGTGCCAGCAGCTTAGTCGGAGCAATGAACACTGAAGCTTTCTTT CASSLVGAMNTEAFF
TRBJ1-2 NA NA TRBV4-1 TGCGCCAGCAGCCAAGACCCAACTTATTCCTATGGCTACACCTTC CASSQDPTYSYGYTF
TRBJ2-5 NA once TRBV4-1 TGCGCCAGCAGCCCTAGAGAGGGAAACCTGGGGGAGACCCAGTACTTC CASSPREGNLGETQYF
TRBJ2-1 NA few TRBV27 TGTGCCAGCAGTTTAAAGGTAGCCAGGAGGGAGCAGTTCTTC CASSLKVARREQFF
TRBJ1-1 TRBD1 NA TRBV5-1 TGCGCCAGCAGCTTGGCAGGGGGGTACACTGAAGCTCTCTTT CASSLAGGYTEALF
TRBJ1-2 TRBD1 NA TRBV16 TGTGCCAGCAGCCAAACCGGGACAGCGACTAACTATGGCTACACCTTC CASSQTGTATNYGYTF
TRBJ2-1 TRBD2 NA TRBV19 TGTGCCAGTAGTATTCCGGGACTAGACTACAATGAGCAGTTCTTC CASSIPGLDYNEQFF
TRBJ2-4 NA NA TRBV6-6 TGTGCCAGCAGTTACTCACAGGCTGTGGGAAACATTCAGTACTTC CASSYSQAVGNIQYF
TRBJ1-1 NA once TRBV4-2 TGTGCCAGCAGCCAGAAACAGGATAACACTGAAGCTTTCTTT CASSQKQDNTEAFF
TRBJ2-7 NA NA TRBV6-5 TGTGCCAGCAGTACCGGACAGAAACTCTACGAGCAGTACTTC CASSTGQKLYEQYF
TRBJ2-7 TRBD1 NA TRBV7-9 TGTGCCAGCAGCCAAGGACAGGGGGCAGAGCAGTACTTC CASSQGQGAEQYF
TRBJ1-4 TRBD1 few TRBV5-4 TGTGCCAGCAGCGTGGGACAGTCTAATGAAAAACTGTTTTTT CASSVGQSNEKLFF
TRBJ1-6 NA NA TRBV6-6 TGTGCCAGCATTCATACGGGGGGGGGTTCACCCCTCCACTTT CASIHTGGGSPLHF
TRBJ1-6 NA NA TRBV27 TGTGCCAGCAGAGACAGGTCCTTTAATTCACCCCTCCACTTT CASRDRSFNSPLHF
TRBJ2-3 TRBD1 medium-sized TRBV7-2 TGTGCCAGCAGCCCGGGACAGGGGGGACCAGATACGCAGTATTTT CASSPGQGGPDTQYF
TRBJ2-4 TRBD1 NA TRBV27 TGTGCCAGCAGTGCCCGACAGGGTCTAAACATTCAGTACTTC CASSARQGLNIQYF
TRBJ2-5 TRBD1 NA TRBV9 TGTGCCAGCAGCGTTAAACCGGACAGGTTTGAGACCCAGTACTTC CASSVKPDRFETQYF
TRBJ1-2 NA NA TRBV19 TGTGCCAGTAGTATTGCGATTCAGGGGTATGGCTACACCTTC CASSIAIQGYGYTF
TRBJ1-5 TRBD1 NA TRBV15 TGTGCCACCCAATTGGACAGGGGTGATCAGCCCCAGCATTTT CATQLDRGDQPQHF
TRBJ1-1 NA NA TRBV28 TGTGCCAGCAGTTTAGCACAGGCTAACACTGAAGCTTTCTTT CASSLAQANTEAFF
TRBJ1-5 NA NA TRBV18 TGTGCCAGCTCACCCCAGGGAGGCAGCAATCAGCCCCAGCATTTT CASSPQGGSNQPQHF
TRBJ1-1 NA NA TRBV20-1 TGCAGTGCCCAGGGGTATGAGGCTTTCTTT CSAQGYEAFF
TRBJ2-1 NA NA TRBV25-1 TGTGCCAGCAGTGGCTCCGGGACATACAATGAGCAGTTCTTC CASSGSGTYNEQFF
TRBJ1-5 NA NA TRBV12-5 TGTGCTAGTGGTTTGGACTCTGCGGGCAATCAGCCCCAGCATTTT CASGLDSAGNQPQHF
TRBJ1-2 TRBD1 once TRBV19 TGTGCCAGCGACAGGGGAAATGGCTACACCTTC CASDRGNGYTF
TRBJ2-5 TRBD2 NA TRBV6-5 TGTGCCAGCAATCGAACTAGCGGGGAAGAGACCCAGTACTTC CASNRTSGEETQYF
TRBJ1-2 TRBD1 NA TRBV15 TGTGCCACCAGCAGAGATCGGGACAGGGGTTCTATAGATGGCTACACCTTC CATSRDRDRGSIDGYTF
TRBJ2-2 TRBD2 NA TRBV9 TGTGCCAGCAGCGTAGTTGGGACTAGGGACACCGGGGAGCTGTTTTTT CASSVVGTRDTGELFF
TRBJ2-5 TRBD1 NA TRBV5-1 TGCGCCAGCAGCGCCCCACGCTCCGGGACAGCCATTTTGGGGGAGACCCAGTACTTC CASSAPRSGTAILGETQYF
TRBJ1-3 NA NA TRBV25-1 TGTGCCAGCAGTACAACAGGGACCTCTGGAAACACCATATATTTT CASSTTGTSGNTIYF
TRBJ2-5 TRBD2 NA TRBV2 TGTGCCAGCAGTGTACGGGGACTACCAAAAGAGACCCAGTACTTC CASSVRGLPKETQYF
TRBJ1-2 TRBD1 NA TRBV4-2 TGTGCCAGCAGCCAAGATCAAACAGGGGACTATGGCTACACCTTC CASSQDQTGDYGYTF
TRBJ1-4 NA NA TRBV28 TGTGCCAGCAGATCTGGAGGGGCAGGGGAAAAACTGTTTTTT CASRSGGAGEKLFF
TRBJ2-4 TRBD1 NA TRBV6-5 TGTGCCAGCAGTTCGACAGGGACCAAAAACATTCAGTACTTC CASSSTGTKNIQYF
TRBJ1-6 NA NA TRBV5-6 TGTGCCAGCAGCATAGAACAGGGTTACTATAATTCACCCCTCCACTTT CASSIEQGYYNSPLHF
TRBJ1-1 TRBD1 NA TRBV20-1 TGCAGTGCTCTAGGACAGGACCGGGCTTTCTTT CSALGQDRAFF
TRBJ1-1 TRBD1 NA TRBV18 TGTGCCAGCTCATCGACAGGGCGGGACACTGAAGCTTTCTTT CASSSTGRDTEAFF